This entry lists 10 T cell receptor beta chains sequenced from one sample in a study of blood T cell repertoires in COVID-19. Assay used: immunoSEQ multiplex PCR; TCRdb lists only in-frame clones, some missing. The data hold 25,000 to 30,000 clones, with more than 65% observed a single time. Sequencing was done on a sample of peripheral blood. The origin of the receptors is a woman aged 60-75 years with acute or convalescent COVID-19.

This sequence joins TRBV12-3 or TRBV12-4 and TRBJ1-3; D ambiguous. This CDR3 is built from 13 residues. V lost 6 bases and J lost 0, with 6 bases in between. The CDR3: CASSLGSGNTIYF. As DNA, the CDR3 is TGTGCCAGCAGCCTCGGCTCTGGAAACACCATATATTTT.

The V gene is TRBV6-5, the J gene TRBJ1-5, with D uncertain. Germline assignment: CDR1 MNHEY and CDR2 SVGAGI. Trimming stripped 6 bases from V and 5 bases from J, with 11 bases between. The CDR3 loop spans 13 amino acids. The CDR3 protein is CASRAREYQPQHF. As DNA, the CDR3 is TGTGCCAGCAGAGCTCGGGAGTATCAGCCCCAGCATTTT.

The chain links TRBV30 to TRBJ1-1; D call uncertain. The CDR3 runs to 12 residues. Between the trimmed V and J ends, which lost 0 bases and 11 bases, there was a span of 13 bases. Germline V gene lookup returns CDR1 GTSNPN and CDR2 SVGIG (reference sequence). This chain's CDR3 is CAWSVINLRAFF. As DNA, the CDR3 is TGTGCCTGGAGTGTTATTAATCTGCGTGCTTTCTTT.

The chain combines TRBV4-2 with TRBJ1-3, with a possible D match to TRBD1 (5 bases). V gave up 3 bases and J gave up 0 bases, with 15 bases separating them. This CDR3 is 17 amino acids long. In germline, CDR1 is LGHNA, CDR2 YNFKEQ. The CDR3 protein is CASSQIAGPSSGNTIYF. CDR3 nucleotides: TGTGCCAGCAGCCAGATAGCAGGGCCGAGCTCTGGAAACACCATATATTTT.

CDR3 bases: TGTGCCAGTACCGTATCCAGGGACAGGGAGGTAAATGAGCAGTTCTTC. Translated: CASTVSRDREVNEQFF. V is TRBV19 and J is TRBJ2-1, with 9 bases identical to TRBD1. J lost 7 bases, V lost 7 bases, and 14 bases had no gene match. CDR3 length: 16 residues. Germline V gives CDR1 LNHDA, CDR2 SQIVND (reference sequence).

The DNA of the CDR3 is TGTGCCAGCCGGCTAACCCAGGGGGGACACCCGAACACCGGGGAGCTGTTTTTT. Translated: CASRLTQGGHPNTGELFF. The rearrangement uses TRBV7-9 and TRBJ2-2; D perhaps matches TRBD1 (7 bases). The CDR3 runs 18 residues. In germline, CDR1 is SEHNR, CDR2 FQNEAQ (reference sequence). V was trimmed by 8 bases and J by 0 bases, leaving 22 bases between them.

The V and J genes are TRBV6-5 and TRBJ1-1; D is undetermined. Trimming stripped 0 bases from V and 2 bases from J, with 10 bases between. Germline CDR1 reads MNHEY; CDR2 reads SVGAGI. CDR3 length equals 15 residues. Here the CDR3 DNA reads TGTGCCAGCAGTTACTCGGCCTTTATAAACACTGAAGCTTTCTTT. It yields the protein CASSYSAFINTEAFF.

The V and J genes are TRBV3-1 (or the pseudogene TRBV3-2) and TRBJ2-1; tentatively, D is TRBD2 (5 bases). From germline, CDR1 is LGHDT and CDR2 YNNKEL (reference sequence). The CDR3 sequence is 12 residues long. V lost 0 bases and J 15 bases, leaving 12 bases between the germline ends. CDR3 amino acids: CASSQERAEWFF. The CDR3 bases are TGTGCCAGCAGCCAAGAGCGGGCAGAGTGGTTCTTC.

The chain links TRBV5-1 to TRBJ2-1, with 9 bases lining up with TRBD1. The CDR3 loop spans 19 amino acids. Germline CDR1 is SGHRS and CDR2 is YFSETQ. The ends lost 4 bases at V and 3 bases at J; junction bases unmatched: 17. DNA for the CDR3: TGCGCCAGCAGCGCAACACAGGGGGCAGTGAACCTTTTCTACAATGAGCAGTTCTTC. The encoded protein is CASSATQGAVNLFYNEQFF. The full variable domain, its missing parts supplied by reference TRBV5-1 and TRBJ2-1, is KAGVTQTPRYLIKTRGQQVTLSCSPISGHRSVSWYQQTPGQGLQFLFEYFSETQRNKGNFPGRFSGRQFSNSRSEMNVSTLELGDSALYLCASSATQGAVNLFYNEQFFGPGTRLTVL.

V usage is TRBV10-3 and J usage is TRBJ2-3, with TRBD1 identical over 8 bases. Losses at the gene ends were 2 bases for V and 4 bases for J; bases not matched to a gene: 11. Looked up from germline, CDR1 is ENHRY and CDR2 is SYGVKD. The length of the CDR3 is 17 residues. The CDR3 region has the DNA TGTGCCATCAGTGAGGTGGTGACAGGGGTATATGCAGATACGCAGTATTTT. Protein sequence: CAISEVVTGVYADTQYF.